This T cell receptor (beta chain) is from a study of T cell responses to AZD1222 COVID-19 vaccine. Trimming stripped 5 bases from V and 2 bases from J, with 20 bases between. Per the germline V gene, CDR1 is SGDLS and CDR2 is YYNGEE. The CDR3 extends over 16 amino acids. The method was immunoSEQ multiplex PCR; TCRdb's version includes in-frame clones alone and lacks a portion of them. The table has approximately 150,000 clones, approximately 93% seen once. V and J are TRBV9 and TRBJ2-7, with D tentatively TRBD1 (6 bases). Sequences were derived from peripheral blood, sampled on day 0 of MenACWY control vaccination. This receptor was obtained from an adult in good health. The CDR3 coding sequence is TGTGCCAGCAGTCCCTCCGTGGACAGTCTTCCCTACGAGCAGTACTTC. Protein sequence: CASSPSVDSLPYEQYF.